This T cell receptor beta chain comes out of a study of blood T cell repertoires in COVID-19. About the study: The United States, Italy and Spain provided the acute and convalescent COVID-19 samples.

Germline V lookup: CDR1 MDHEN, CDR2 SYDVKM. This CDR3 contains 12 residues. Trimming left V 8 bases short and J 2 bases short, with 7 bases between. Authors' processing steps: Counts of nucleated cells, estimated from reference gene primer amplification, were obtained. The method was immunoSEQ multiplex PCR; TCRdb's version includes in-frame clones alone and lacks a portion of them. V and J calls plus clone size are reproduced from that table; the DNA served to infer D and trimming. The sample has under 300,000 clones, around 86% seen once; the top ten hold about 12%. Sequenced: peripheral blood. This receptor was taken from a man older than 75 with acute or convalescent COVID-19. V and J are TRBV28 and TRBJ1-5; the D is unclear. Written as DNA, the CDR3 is TGTGCCAGCGCCGGGGGCAATCAGCCCCAGCATTTT. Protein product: CASAGGNQPQHF.